One and the same sample provided the 25 T cell receptor beta chains below, sequenced in a study of blood T cell repertoires in COVID-19. TCRdb's copy holds only in-frame clones and misses some; the assay was immunoSEQ multiplex PCR. The table shows almost 350,000 clones, with around 90% occurring only once. Sequencing was carried out using peripheral blood. The receptor set was obtained from an older woman with COVID-19, enrolled during active disease.

This clone appeared once. The chain employs TRBV5-1 and TRBJ1-2; TRBD1 is a possible D gene (6 bases). Looked up from germline, CDR1 is SGHRS and CDR2 is YFSETQ. The length of the CDR3 is 16 residues. Trimming left V 2 bases short and J 0 bases short, with 14 bases between. This CDR3 reads CASSLGQTYSNYGYTF. The CDR3 coding sequence is TGCGCCAGCAGCTTAGGACAGACTTACTCTAACTATGGCTACACCTTC.

The chain uses TRBV6-5 and TRBJ2-1; D is possibly TRBD1 (6 bases). Trimming took off 6 bases at V and 8 bases at J, with 8 bases between the two ends. The CDR3 is 11 residues long. Germline-derived CDR1 and CDR2 are MNHEY and SVGAGI. The CDR3 is CASSEGDEQFF. As DNA, the CDR3 is TGTGCCAGCAGCGAGGGGGATGAGCAGTTCTTC.

CDR3 nucleotides: TGTGCCAGCAGCCAAGCCGGCGGCGGGGGAAAAAATGAGCAGTTCTTC. Amino acid sequence: CASSQAGGGGKNEQFF. The genes are TRBV3-1 (or the pseudogene TRBV3-2) and TRBJ2-1; 7 bases map to TRBD2. Germline V gives CDR1 LGHDT, CDR2 YNNKEL (reference sequence). The CDR3 is 16 amino acids. Unmatched junction bases numbered 10, after V lost 1 base and J lost 7 bases.

The V call is TRBV7-2, the J call TRBJ1-5, with D possibly being TRBD1 (6 bases). Trimming removed 1 base at V and 4 bases at J, with 17 bases between. Germline CDR1 reads SGHTA; CDR2 reads FQGNSA. The CDR3 spans 17 residues. In DNA form, the CDR3 reads TGTGCCAGCAGCTTAGAATCCACAGGGCTTTTAAATCAGCCCCAGCATTTT. Encoded protein: CASSLESTGLLNQPQHF.

This chain uses TRBV9 with TRBJ2-5; 12 positions agree with TRBD1. The length of the CDR3 is 15 residues. Per germline, CDR1 SGDLS and CDR2 YYNGEE. Germline trimming cut 2 bases from V and 5 bases from J; bases unmatched to any gene: 4. Here the CDR3 DNA reads TGTGCCAGCAGCGTCGGGACAGGGGGCCGGGAGACCCAGTACTTC. This codes for CASSVGTGGRETQYF.

J is TRBJ2-2 and V is TRBV11-3; D unresolved. V lost 5 bases and J lost 0, with 7 bases in between. The CDR3 consists of 14 residues. Germline V gene data show CDR1 as SGHNT and CDR2 as YENEEA. The CDR3: CASSPVANTGELFF. The CDR3 DNA reads TGTGCCAGCAGCCCCGTCGCGAACACCGGGGAGCTGTTTTTT.

V and J are TRBV4-1 and TRBJ2-1; 7 nucleotides line up with TRBD2. Trimming took 1 base from V and 4 from J; bases not matched to a gene: 19. CDR1 and CDR2 (germline): MGHRA, YSYEKL. The CDR3 has 20 residues. CDR3 bases: TGCGCCAGCAGCCAAGGAGGGGAGGGGAACCCTAGTTACCCTTACAATGAGCAGTTCTTC. Its protein product is CASSQGGEGNPSYPYNEQFF.

This clone appeared once. The chain links TRBV30 to TRBJ1-4; no reliable D call. V dropped 3 bases and J dropped 1 base, with 9 bases sitting between them. This CDR3 spans 14 amino acids. The germline V gene encodes CDR1 GTSNPN and CDR2 SVGIG (reference sequence). CDR3 in amino acids: CAWREGGTNEKLFF. The CDR3 DNA sequence: TGTGCCTGGAGAGAGGGCGGAACTAATGAAAAACTGTTTTTT.

The V gene is TRBV28, the J gene TRBJ2-1, with TRBD1 matching 10 bases. Germline V gives CDR1 MDHEN, CDR2 SYDVKM. This CDR3 has 18 residues. Trimming took 8 bases from V and 7 from J; bases not matched to a gene: 20. The CDR3 region is CASSLLGQGGGSGNEQFF. The CDR3 coding sequence is TGTGCCAGCTCCCTCTTAGGACAGGGGGGCGGTTCGGGGAATGAGCAGTTCTTC.

The sample holds a few counts of this clone. This chain joins TRBV7-2 and TRBJ1-5, with D possibly TRBD1 on 6 matching bases. Germline values: CDR1 SGHTA, CDR2 FQGNSA. Trimming cost V 4 bases and J 5 bases, with 15 bases left between them. This CDR3 has 15 amino acids. The CDR3 sequence: CASSSREGGYQPQHF. In nucleotides, the CDR3 is TGTGCCAGCAGCTCTCGAGAGGGGGGGTATCAGCCCCAGCATTTT.

This chain connects TRBV7-3 to TRBJ1-4; D is possibly TRBD1 (5 bases). Germline V gene sequence: CDR1 SGHTA, CDR2 FQGTGA. Trimming shortened V by 0 bases and J by 6 bases, and 14 bases separated the two germline ends. The CDR3 is 16 residues long. The chain's CDR3 is CASSLTGRGGDEKLFF. CDR3 nucleotides: TGTGCCAGCAGCTTAACGGGAAGGGGAGGCGATGAAAAACTGTTTTTT.

The chain links TRBV9 to TRBJ1-2; D gene ambiguous. The CDR3 totals 14 residues. The V gene lost 3 bases and the J gene lost 4 bases, with 13 bases spanning the gap. Germline V gene data show CDR1 as SGDLS and CDR2 as YYNGEE. In nucleotides, the CDR3 is TGTGCCAGCAGCGGGGAGGAAGGACCCTATGGCTACACCTTC. Translation gives CASSGEEGPYGYTF.

This clone was seen a few times. The sample holds other DNA sequences that translate to the same CDR3. The chain is built from TRBV5-1 and TRBJ2-2; D is unclear. V was trimmed by 0 bases and J by 0 bases, leaving 6 bases between them. The CDR3 totals 15 residues. Germline lookup yields CDR1 SGHRS and CDR2 YFSETQ. DNA of the CDR3: TGCGCCAGCAGCTTGGCAGGCTCGAACACCGGGGAGCTGTTTTTT. Translated, it gives CASSLAGSNTGELFF.

The chain recombines TRBV10-2 with TRBJ2-3; the match to TRBD1 covers 8 bases. V shed 2 bases, J shed 1 base, and the junction held 11 bases outside the gene matches. Germline-derived CDR1 and CDR2 are WSHSY and SAAADI. This CDR3 spans 18 amino acids. CDR3 bases: TGCGCCAGCAGTGAGCACGACAGGGGCCGCCCCGGCACAGATACGCAGTATTTT. Translating gives CASSEHDRGRPGTDTQYF.

V is TRBV2 and J is TRBJ1-5; D is uncertain. Germline CDR1 and CDR2: SNHLY and FYNNEI. The CDR3 consists of 12 residues. Trimming took off 8 bases at V and 8 bases at J, with 13 bases between the two ends. The CDR3 loop reads CASAREVEPQHF. CDR3 DNA: TGTGCCAGCGCCCGAGAGGTTGAGCCCCAGCATTTT. The full variable domain, its missing parts supplied by reference TRBV2 and TRBJ1-5, is EPEVTQTPSHQVTQMGQEVILRCVPISNHLYFYWYRQILGQKVEFLVSFYNNEISEKSEIFDDQFSVERPDGSNFTLKIRSTKLEDSAMYFCASAREVEPQHFGDGTRLSIL.

This clone showed up just a few times. V gene TRBV11-2 combines with J gene TRBJ1-1; 7 bases match TRBD1. There are 14 residues in the CDR3. V lost 5 bases and J lost 3; bases outside the gene matches: 6. The V gene's germline CDR1 is SGHAT and CDR2 FQNNGV. The CDR3 DNA reads as TGTGCCAGCAGCATAAACACAGGGGACACTGAAGCTTTCTTT. Its translation is CASSINTGDTEAFF.

This chain joins TRBV6-5 and TRBJ1-2; a possible D gene is TRBD1 (5 bases). The CDR3 totals 13 residues. In germline, CDR1 is MNHEY, CDR2 SVGAGI. Trimming took off 5 bases at V and 4 bases at J, with 11 bases between the two ends. The CDR3 bases are TGTGCCAGCAGTATGGGGGGGGGCTATGGCTACACCTTC. Its protein product is CASSMGGGYGYTF.

The V call is TRBV19, the J call TRBJ1-2; D remains ambiguous. Trimming stripped 2 bases from V and 4 bases from J, with 11 bases between. Germline V gene data show CDR1 as LNHDA and CDR2 as SQIVND (reference sequence). This CDR3 spans 14 amino acids. Written as DNA, the CDR3 is TGTGCCAGTAGTATACAATCAAACAGCTATGGCTACACCTTC. It encodes CASSIQSNSYGYTF.

The gene calls are TRBV6-5 and TRBJ1-5; 8 nucleotides line up with TRBD1. With 7 bases clipped from V and 5 bases from J, the junction kept 7 bases outside the gene matches. This CDR3 is 14 amino acids long. CDR1 is MNHEY and CDR2 is SVGAGI in the germline V gene. Here the CDR3 DNA reads TGTGCCAGCACCGTGCAGGGGGCGGATCAGCCCCAGCATTTT. It is translated as CASTVQGADQPQHF.

V and J are TRBV11-2 and TRBJ1-6, with no clear D. The germline CDR1 and CDR2 sequences are SGHAT and FQNNGV. This CDR3 has 13 residues. The ends were cut back, 1 base at V and 14 bases at J, with 12 bases in the middle. This chain's CDR3 is CASSLGGQYALHF. The CDR3 coding sequence is TGTGCCAGCAGCTTAGGAGGGCAGTACGCCCTCCACTTT.

In regard to this clone: At one end, the junction sequence differs from germline, possibly due to a read error. The genes are TRBV6-5 and TRBJ1-3; unclear D gene. The germline gives CDR1 MNHEY, CDR2 SVGAGI. The CDR3 contains 15 residues. CDR3 nucleotide sequence: TGTGCCAGCAGCCTCCAAGGCTCCGGTGGAGACACCATATATTTT. Its translation: CASSLQGSGGDTIYF.

This clone was seen only once. CDR3 protein: CASSPGQRVATEAFF. CDR3 DNA: TGTGCCAGTAGTCCGGGACAGAGGGTCGCCACTGAAGCTTTCTTT. The V and J genes are TRBV19 and TRBJ1-1; 7 nucleotides line up with TRBD1. V was clipped by 5 bases and J by 4 bases; unmatched bases: 10. Germline-derived CDR1 and CDR2 are LNHDA and SQIVND (reference sequence). CDR3 length: 15 amino acids.

This chain connects TRBV19 to TRBJ2-7; 9 positions match TRBD1. This CDR3 comprises 16 residues. From germline, CDR1 is LNHDA and CDR2 SQIVND (reference sequence). Trimming at V came to 5 bases and at J to 2 bases, leaving 10 bases not matched to a gene. For the CDR3, the DNA is TGTGCCAGTAGTTCTCGACAGGGGGTTCGTACCTACGAGCAGTACTTC. This codes for CASSSRQGVRTYEQYF.

DNA for the CDR3: TGTGCCAGCAGCCAGGGACAGGGAAGCTATGGCTACACCTTC. Translated: CASSQGQGSYGYTF. The V gene is TRBV6-5, the J gene TRBJ1-2, with 9 bases that match TRBD1. V lost 6 bases to trimming and J lost 4 bases; unmatched junction nucleotides: 6. This CDR3 region has 14 residues. Germline V gene data show CDR1 as MNHEY and CDR2 as SVGAGI.

V is TRBV5-6 and J is TRBJ1-1; the D is unclear. CDR3 size: 12 residues. CDR1 is SGHDT, CDR2 YYEEEE, per germline. V gave up 1 base and J gave up 10 bases, with 11 bases separating them. As DNA, the CDR3 is TGTGCCAGCAGCTTGATGAGGATGCGAGCTTTCTTT. It specifies CASSLMRMRAFF.